Listed below are T cell receptor beta chains from one sample, sequenced in a study of cytomegalovirus exposure and HLA in healthy donors. This table comes from immunoSEQ multiplex PCR, and its TCRdb copy is limited to in-frame clones, with some not included. This sample's table reports approximately 110,000 clones. Specimen: PBMCs. The receptors here all came from a middle-aged man in good health and CMV-seronegative. CDR3s include the opening cysteine and the closing phenylalanine or tryptophan. Fields, in order: V gene, D gene, J gene, CDR3 protein, CDR3 DNA. D genes are given only for firm matches.

V gene: TRBV7-2
D gene: -
J gene: TRBJ2-2
CDR3 protein: CASSHTIGGNLFF
CDR3 DNA: TGTGCCAGCAGCCACACAATAGGGGGAAATCTGTTTTTT

V gene: TRBV5-4
D gene: TRBD1
J gene: TRBJ2-7
CDR3 protein: CASSPDRGSYEQYF
CDR3 DNA: TGTGCCAGCAGCCCTGACAGGGGTAGCTACGAGCAGTACTTC

V gene: TRBV5-6
D gene: -
J gene: TRBJ2-6
CDR3 protein: CASSFRISIVSGANVLTF
CDR3 DNA: TGTGCCAGCAGCTTTCGCATTAGCATAGTCTCTGGGGCCAACGTCCTGACTTTC

V gene: TRBV7-2
D gene: -
J gene: TRBJ2-7
CDR3 protein: CASSQETSREQYF
CDR3 DNA: TGTGCCAGCAGCCAGGAGACCTCCCGGGAACAGTACTTC

V gene: TRBV5-1
D gene: -
J gene: TRBJ1-2
CDR3 protein: CASSLPQGGYTF
CDR3 DNA: TGCGCCAGCAGCCTGCCTCAGGGGGGCTACACCTTC

V gene: TRBV6-5
D gene: -
J gene: TRBJ1-2
CDR3 protein: CASSFGWAYGYTF
CDR3 DNA: TGTGCCAGCAGTTTTGGGTGGGCCTATGGCTACACCTTC

V gene: TRBV5-1
D gene: TRBD1
J gene: TRBJ2-7
CDR3 protein: CASSLVPGQGSYEQYF
CDR3 DNA: TGCGCCAGCAGCCTTGTTCCGGGACAGGGGAGCTACGAGCAGTACTTC

V gene: TRBV5-1
D gene: TRBD2
J gene: TRBJ2-1
CDR3 protein: CASSLGLAGQDEQFF
CDR3 DNA: TGCGCCAGCAGCTTGGGGTTAGCGGGCCAGGATGAGCAGTTCTTC

V gene: TRBV5-6
D gene: -
J gene: TRBJ1-6
CDR3 protein: CASSYRQALALDSPLHF
CDR3 DNA: TGTGCCAGCAGCTATAGACAGGCTTTGGCTTTAGATTCACCCCTCCACTTT

V gene: TRBV7-2
D gene: -
J gene: TRBJ2-3
CDR3 protein: CASSLQAGSTDTQYF
CDR3 DNA: TGTGCCAGCAGCTTACAAGCGGGTAGCACAGATACGCAGTATTTT

V gene: TRBV6-6
D gene: -
J gene: TRBJ1-2
CDR3 protein: CASDNAGGGYTF
CDR3 DNA: TGTGCCAGCGATAATGCAGGTGGCGGCTACACCTTC

V gene: TRBV13
D gene: TRBD1
J gene: TRBJ1-2
CDR3 protein: CASSRDRGIYGYTF
CDR3 DNA: TGTGCCAGCAGCCGAGACAGGGGAATCTATGGCTACACCTTC

V gene: TRBV29-1
D gene: -
J gene: TRBJ2-6
CDR3 protein: CSVGDGSGANVLTF
CDR3 DNA: TGCAGCGTCGGAGATGGGAGCGGGGCCAACGTCCTGACTTTC

V gene: TRBV6-1
D gene: -
J gene: TRBJ2-3
CDR3 protein: CASSAGGAGTDTQYF
CDR3 DNA: TGTGCCAGCAGCGCCGGTGGTGCGGGCACAGATACGCAGTATTTT

V gene: TRBV5-4
D gene: TRBD2
J gene: TRBJ2-1
CDR3 protein: CASSPLAGGPHEQFF
CDR3 DNA: TGTGCCAGCAGCCCCCTAGCGGGAGGGCCGCATGAGCAGTTCTTC

V gene: TRBV7-2
D gene: TRBD1
J gene: TRBJ1-2
CDR3 protein: CASSLVGQGLDYGYTF
CDR3 DNA: TGTGCCAGCAGCTTAGTAGGACAGGGGTTGGACTATGGCTACACCTTC

V gene: TRBV25-1
D gene: TRBD2
J gene: TRBJ2-3
CDR3 protein: CASMRAGGWDTQYF
CDR3 DNA: TGTGCCAGCATGCGAGCGGGAGGGTGGGATACGCAGTATTTT

V gene: TRBV11-3
D gene: -
J gene: TRBJ2-1
CDR3 protein: CASSLLAGYFNEQFF
CDR3 DNA: TGTGCCAGCAGCCTGCTCGCGGGATATTTCAATGAGCAGTTCTTC

V gene: TRBV10-3
D gene: TRBD2
J gene: TRBJ2-7
CDR3 protein: CAISAGTSGSLWGEQYF
CDR3 DNA: TGTGCCATCAGTGCAGGGACTAGCGGGAGTCTATGGGGCGAGCAGTACTTC

V gene: TRBV15
D gene: -
J gene: TRBJ1-4
CDR3 protein: CATRWGVNEKLFF
CDR3 DNA: TGTGCCACCAGGTGGGGGGTCAACGAAAAACTGTTTTTT

V gene: TRBV5-4
D gene: -
J gene: TRBJ1-2
CDR3 protein: CASSFGQSYNYGYTF
CDR3 DNA: TGTGCCAGCAGCTTCGGACAGTCTTATAACTATGGCTACACCTTC

V gene: TRBV9
D gene: TRBD2
J gene: TRBJ2-1
CDR3 protein: CASSLAGGASGEQFF
CDR3 DNA: TGTGCCAGCAGCCTAGCGGGGGGGGCTAGCGGTGAGCAGTTCTTC

V gene: TRBV19
D gene: -
J gene: TRBJ1-2
CDR3 protein: CASHSWGGRQAGGYTF
CDR3 DNA: TGTGCCAGTCATTCATGGGGGGGGAGACAGGCAGGTGGCTACACCTTC

V gene: TRBV11-3
D gene: -
J gene: TRBJ2-1
CDR3 protein: CASSPRGSYNEQFF
CDR3 DNA: TGTGCCAGCAGCCCTCGGGGGTCCTACAATGAGCAGTTCTTC

V gene: TRBV7-9
D gene: -
J gene: TRBJ2-7
CDR3 protein: CASSLEDGGSYEQYF
CDR3 DNA: TGTGCCAGCAGCTTAGAGGATGGCGGCTCCTACGAGCAGTACTTC

V gene: TRBV5-1
D gene: TRBD1
J gene: TRBJ2-7
CDR3 protein: CASSPRGQGASIAYEQYF
CDR3 DNA: TGCGCCAGCAGCCCCCGAGGACAGGGGGCGTCAATCGCCTACGAGCAGTACTTC

V gene: TRBV7-2
D gene: TRBD1
J gene: TRBJ1-2
CDR3 protein: CASSLRQGLGYTF
CDR3 DNA: TGTGCCAGCAGCTTAAGACAGGGGTTAGGCTACACCTTC

V gene: TRBV14
D gene: -
J gene: TRBJ2-2
CDR3 protein: CASSPNLVSANTGELFF
CDR3 DNA: TGTGCCAGCAGCCCTAACTTAGTCTCCGCGAACACCGGGGAGCTGTTTTTT

V gene: TRBV7-2
D gene: TRBD2
J gene: TRBJ2-7
CDR3 protein: CASSLVPLAGTHEQYF
CDR3 DNA: TGTGCCAGCAGCTTAGTCCCCCTAGCGGGGACTCACGAGCAGTACTTC

V gene: TRBV7-9
D gene: TRBD1
J gene: TRBJ2-2
CDR3 protein: CASSYGIRGSNTGELFF
CDR3 DNA: TGTGCCAGCAGCTACGGAATCAGGGGGTCGAACACCGGGGAGCTGTTTTTT

V gene: TRBV11-3
D gene: TRBD2
J gene: TRBJ2-7
CDR3 protein: CASSLVGLASSYEQYF
CDR3 DNA: TGTGCCAGCAGCTTAGTGGGACTAGCGAGCTCCTACGAGCAGTACTTC

V gene: TRBV5-1
D gene: TRBD1
J gene: TRBJ1-1
CDR3 protein: CASSFRPGQDMNTEAFF
CDR3 DNA: TGCGCCAGCAGCTTCCGGCCGGGACAGGACATGAACACTGAAGCTTTCTTT

V gene: TRBV5-1
D gene: TRBD2
J gene: TRBJ2-3
CDR3 protein: CASSFQRGGTDTQYF
CDR3 DNA: TGCGCCAGCAGCTTCCAGCGGGGGGGCACAGATACGCAGTATTTT

V gene: TRBV19
D gene: -
J gene: TRBJ2-2
CDR3 protein: CASGAGRGATGELFF
CDR3 DNA: TGTGCCAGCGGGGCGGGCAGGGGGGCCACCGGGGAGCTGTTTTTT

V gene: TRBV6-1
D gene: TRBD1
J gene: TRBJ1-4
CDR3 protein: CASSGGQSNEKLFF
CDR3 DNA: TGTGCCAGCAGCGGGGGACAGTCTAATGAAAAACTGTTTTTT

V gene: TRBV5-6
D gene: -
J gene: TRBJ1-5
CDR3 protein: CASSSSTTRNGNQPQHF
CDR3 DNA: TGTGCCAGCAGCTCGAGTACTACTAGAAATGGCAATCAGCCCCAGCATTTT

V gene: TRBV4-1
D gene: -
J gene: TRBJ1-5
CDR3 protein: CASSQEEEQPQHF
CDR3 DNA: TGCGCCAGCAGCCAAGAGGAGGAACAGCCCCAGCATTTT

V gene: TRBV2
D gene: TRBD1
J gene: TRBJ2-7
CDR3 protein: CASRGRTGNYEQYF
CDR3 DNA: TGTGCCAGCAGGGGGAGGACAGGGAACTACGAGCAGTACTTC

V gene: TRBV6-1
D gene: TRBD1
J gene: TRBJ1-3
CDR3 protein: CASRETGLGNTIYF
CDR3 DNA: TGTGCCAGCAGGGAGACAGGGTTAGGAAACACCATATATTTT

V gene: TRBV27
D gene: TRBD1
J gene: TRBJ1-6
CDR3 protein: CACSFRTGLGSPLHF
CDR3 DNA: TGTGCCTGCAGTTTCAGGACAGGGTTAGGTTCACCCCTCCACTTT

V gene: TRBV19
D gene: TRBD1
J gene: TRBJ1-2
CDR3 protein: CASSVRGPRLDGYTF
CDR3 DNA: TGTGCCAGTAGCGTCAGGGGGCCCCGCCTAGATGGCTACACCTTC

V gene: TRBV7-9
D gene: -
J gene: TRBJ2-2
CDR3 protein: CASLPGYNTGELFF
CDR3 DNA: TGTGCCAGCCTCCCCGGGTACAACACCGGGGAGCTGTTTTTT

V gene: TRBV18
D gene: -
J gene: TRBJ1-2
CDR3 protein: CASSPEGRGFYGYTF
CDR3 DNA: TGTGCCAGCTCACCAGAGGGCAGGGGATTCTATGGCTACACCTTC

V gene: TRBV5-1
D gene: TRBD1
J gene: TRBJ2-1
CDR3 protein: CASSWGQGGEQFF
CDR3 DNA: TGCGCCAGCAGCTGGGGACAGGGCGGAGAGCAGTTCTTC

V gene: TRBV10-3
D gene: -
J gene: TRBJ2-1
CDR3 protein: CAISASGSAHEQFF
CDR3 DNA: TGTGCCATCAGCGCGTCAGGTTCTGCCCATGAGCAGTTCTTC

V gene: TRBV30
D gene: -
J gene: TRBJ2-7
CDR3 protein: CAWRKGGRLYEQYF
CDR3 DNA: TGTGCCTGGCGCAAAGGGGGTAGGTTGTACGAGCAGTACTTC

V gene: TRBV29-1
D gene: TRBD1
J gene: TRBJ1-2
CDR3 protein: CSALGQGIYGYTF
CDR3 DNA: TGCAGCGCATTAGGACAGGGGATCTATGGCTACACCTTC

V gene: TRBV30
D gene: TRBD1
J gene: TRBJ1-2
CDR3 protein: CAWSVGTGPYGYTF
CDR3 DNA: TGTGCCTGGAGTGTAGGGACAGGGCCCTATGGCTACACCTTC

V gene: TRBV6-1
D gene: TRBD1
J gene: TRBJ1-2
CDR3 protein: CASSEKDRVLGYGYTF
CDR3 DNA: TGTGCCAGCAGTGAAAAAGACAGGGTCCTAGGGTATGGCTACACCTTC